In its sample, the clone carrying this TCR beta chain was seen once. The antigen is unknown. There were likely unrecorded immune exposures, though donors were nominally healthy when sampled. The data originate from a study of cytomegalovirus exposure and HLA in healthy donors. As for the study in general: Findings of an earlier analysis included roughly 110 million unique TCR beta sequences from roughly 180 million T cells.

Study-level findings and limits: A missense DCLRE1C variant was associated with V- and J-gene trimming of TCR beta chains in a later analysis, and an independent cohort replicated the association. In a later analysis, HLA-associated beta chains showed higher expansion and lower generation probabilities than comparable chains.

PCR employed 60 Vbeta and 13 Jbeta primers. Only in-frame clones appear in the TCRdb table, and some are missing; sequencing was by immunoSEQ multiplex PCR. The table has about 150,000 clones, around 78% seen once. Germline V CDR1 and CDR2: DFQATT, SNEGSKA (reference sequence). The V segment lost 5 bases and the J segment 13 bases; nucleotides outside the gene matches: 8. The CDR3 extends over 11 amino acids. V gene TRBV20-1 combines with J gene TRBJ2-1, with TRBD1 matching over 7 bases. This TCR was sampled from a woman between 45 and 60 years old in good health and CMV-seropositive. What was sequenced was PBMCs. CDR3 in amino acids: CSAETGSPQFF. CDR3 sequence (DNA): TGCAGTGCTGAGACAGGGAGCCCTCAGTTCTTC.